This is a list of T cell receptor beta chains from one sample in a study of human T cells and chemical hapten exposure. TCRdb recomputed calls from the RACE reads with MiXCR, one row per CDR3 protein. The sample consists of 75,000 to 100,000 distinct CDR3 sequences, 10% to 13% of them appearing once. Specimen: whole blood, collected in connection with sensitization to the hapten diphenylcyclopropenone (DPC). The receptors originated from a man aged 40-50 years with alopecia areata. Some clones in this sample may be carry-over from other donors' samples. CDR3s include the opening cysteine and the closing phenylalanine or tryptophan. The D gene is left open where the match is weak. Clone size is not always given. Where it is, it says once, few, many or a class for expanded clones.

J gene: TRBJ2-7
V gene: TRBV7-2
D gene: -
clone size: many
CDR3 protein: CASSKSVQDYEQYF
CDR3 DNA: TGTGCCAGCAGCAAAAGTGTCCAGGACTACGAGCAGTACTTC

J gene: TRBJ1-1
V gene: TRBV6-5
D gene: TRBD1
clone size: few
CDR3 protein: CASSNRGSGTEAFF
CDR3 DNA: TGTGCCAGCAGTAACAGGGGGTCAGGCACTGAAGCTTTCTTT

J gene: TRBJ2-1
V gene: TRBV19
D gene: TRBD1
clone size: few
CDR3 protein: CASSYRGPSSYNEQFF
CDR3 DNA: TGTGCCAGTAGCTACAGGGGTCCGAGCTCCTACAATGAGCAGTTCTTC

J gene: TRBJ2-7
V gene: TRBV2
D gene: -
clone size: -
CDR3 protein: CASSGAGHEQYF
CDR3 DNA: TGTGCCAGCAGTGGGGCGGGCCACGAGCAGTACTTC

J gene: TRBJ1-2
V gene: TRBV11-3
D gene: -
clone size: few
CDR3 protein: CASSLGPSYGYTF
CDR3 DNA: TGTGCCAGCAGCCTGGGACCCTCCTATGGCTACACCTTC

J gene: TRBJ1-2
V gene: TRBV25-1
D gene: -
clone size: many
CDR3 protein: CASSPAYQDGYTF
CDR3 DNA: TGTGCCAGCAGTCCAGCCTACCAAGATGGCTACACCTTC

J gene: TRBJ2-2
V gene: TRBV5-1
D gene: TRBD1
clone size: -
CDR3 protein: CASSLGNRGTGELFF
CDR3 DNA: TGCGCCAGCAGCTTGGGCAACAGGGGGACCGGGGAGCTGTTTTTT

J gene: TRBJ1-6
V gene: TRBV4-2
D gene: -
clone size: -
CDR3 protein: CASSQEGRGSGSPLHF
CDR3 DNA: TGTGCCAGCAGCCAAGAAGGCAGAGGGAGTGGTTCACCCCTCCACTTT

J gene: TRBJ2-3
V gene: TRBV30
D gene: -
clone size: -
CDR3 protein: CAWGPTDTQYF
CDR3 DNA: TGTGCCTGGGGACCTACAGATACGCAGTATTTT

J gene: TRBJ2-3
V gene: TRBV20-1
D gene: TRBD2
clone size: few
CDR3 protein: CSASRTSGATDTQYF
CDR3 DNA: TGCAGTGCCTCGAGGACTAGCGGAGCCACAGATACGCAGTATTTT

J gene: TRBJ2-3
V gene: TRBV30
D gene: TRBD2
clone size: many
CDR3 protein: CAWSPGLATDTQYF
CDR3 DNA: TGTGCCTGGAGTCCGGGACTAGCTACAGATACGCAGTATTTT

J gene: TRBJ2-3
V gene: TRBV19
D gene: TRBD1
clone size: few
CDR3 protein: CASSSGGGQYF
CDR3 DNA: TGTGCCAGTAGTTCAGGGGGCGGCCAGTATTTT

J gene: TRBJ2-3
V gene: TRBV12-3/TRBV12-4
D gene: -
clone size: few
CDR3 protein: CASSGGRLVITDTQYF
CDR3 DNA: TGTGCCAGCAGTGGGGGCCGGCTAGTGATCACAGATACGCAGTATTTT

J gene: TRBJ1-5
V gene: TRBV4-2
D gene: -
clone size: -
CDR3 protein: CASSQDVQANQPQHF
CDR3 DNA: TGTGCCAGCAGCCAAGATGTACAGGCCAATCAGCCCCAGCATTTT

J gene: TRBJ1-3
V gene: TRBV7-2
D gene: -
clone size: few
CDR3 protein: CASSLQTLRSGNTIYF
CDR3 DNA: TGTGCCAGCAGCCTCCAAACCCTTCGCTCTGGAAACACCATATATTTT

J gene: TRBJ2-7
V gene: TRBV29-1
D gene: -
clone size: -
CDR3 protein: CSVGQPREQYF
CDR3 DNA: TGCAGCGTCGGCCAGCCCCGGGAGCAGTACTTC

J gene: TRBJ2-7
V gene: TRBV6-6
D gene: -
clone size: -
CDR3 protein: CASSYRETDTYEQYF
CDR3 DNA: TGTGCCAGCAGTTACCGTGAGACAGATACCTACGAGCAGTACTTC

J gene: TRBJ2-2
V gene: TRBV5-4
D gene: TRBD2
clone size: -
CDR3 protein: CASRPMAGGNTGELFF
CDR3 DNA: TGTGCCAGCAGGCCAATGGCGGGAGGGAACACCGGGGAGCTGTTTTTT

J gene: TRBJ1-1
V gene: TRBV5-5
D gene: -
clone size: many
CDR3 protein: CASSLSSGTEAFF
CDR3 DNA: TGTGCCAGCAGCTTGAGCAGTGGCACTGAAGCTTTCTTT

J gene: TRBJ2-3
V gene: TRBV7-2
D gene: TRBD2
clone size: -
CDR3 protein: CASSPRLAGVVPNRPDTQYF
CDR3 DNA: TGTGCCAGCAGCCCACGACTAGCGGGAGTCGTTCCAAACCGCCCAGATACGCAGTATTTT

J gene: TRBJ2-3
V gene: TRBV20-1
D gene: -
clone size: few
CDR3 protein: CSARVSRSTDTQYF
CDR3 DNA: TGCAGTGCTAGAGTGTCACGGAGCACAGATACGCAGTATTTT

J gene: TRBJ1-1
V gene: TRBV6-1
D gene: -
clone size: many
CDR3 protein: CASRTGQNTEAFF
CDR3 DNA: TGTGCCAGCAGGACAGGCCAGAACACTGAAGCTTTCTTT

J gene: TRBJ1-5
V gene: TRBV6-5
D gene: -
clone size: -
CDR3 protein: CASSYLTTGNQPQHF
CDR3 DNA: TGTGCCAGCAGTTACTTAACTACAGGGAACCAGCCCCAGCATTTT

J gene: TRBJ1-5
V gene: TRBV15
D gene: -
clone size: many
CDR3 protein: CATSSPLDGSNQPQHF
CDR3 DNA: TGTGCCACCAGCAGCCCTTTAGACGGTAGCAATCAGCCCCAGCATTTT

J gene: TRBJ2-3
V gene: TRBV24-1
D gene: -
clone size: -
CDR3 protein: CATSVGAGYTDTQYF
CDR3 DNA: TGTGCCACCAGTGTAGGAGCGGGCTACACAGATACGCAGTATTTT